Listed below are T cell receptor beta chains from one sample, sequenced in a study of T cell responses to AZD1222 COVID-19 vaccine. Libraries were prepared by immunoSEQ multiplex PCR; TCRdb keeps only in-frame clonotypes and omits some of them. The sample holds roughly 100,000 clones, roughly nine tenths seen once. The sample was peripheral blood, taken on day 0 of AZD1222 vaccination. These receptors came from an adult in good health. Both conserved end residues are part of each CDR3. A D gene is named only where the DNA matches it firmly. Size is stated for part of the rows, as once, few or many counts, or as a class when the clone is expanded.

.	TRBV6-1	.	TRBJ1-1	CASSENGGVTEAFF	TGTGCCAGCAGTGAAAACGGAGGGGTCACTGAAGCTTTCTTT
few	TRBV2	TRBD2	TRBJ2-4	CASSGRGVAKNIQYF	TGTGCCAGCAGTGGGCGGGGGGTAGCCAAAAACATTCAGTACTTC
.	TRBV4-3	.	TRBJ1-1	CASSLQTGRQNTEAFF	TGCGCCAGCAGCCTGCAAACAGGCCGGCAGAACACTGAAGCTTTCTTT
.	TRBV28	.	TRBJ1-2	CASSFGGRGYGYTF	TGTGCCAGCAGTTTCGGGGGGCGCGGATATGGCTACACCTTC
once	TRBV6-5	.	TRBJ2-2	CASSYVGAGELFF	TGTGCCAGCAGTTACGTAGGGGCCGGGGAGCTGTTTTTT
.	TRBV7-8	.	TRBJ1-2	CASSPRDNGLGYTF	TGTGCCAGCAGCCCCCGGGACAATGGCCTTGGCTACACCTTC
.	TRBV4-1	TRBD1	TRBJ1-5	CASSHPGGSNQPQHF	TGCGCCAGCAGCCATCCAGGGGGGAGCAATCAGCCCCAGCATTTT
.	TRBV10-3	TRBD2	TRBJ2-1	CAISELSAGGPNEQFF	TGTGCCATCAGTGAGTTGTCCGCGGGGGGGCCCAATGAGCAGTTCTTC
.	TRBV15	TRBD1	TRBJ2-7	CATSRDPTTGGAYF	TGTGCCACCAGCAGAGATCCAACGACAGGGGGAGCGTACTTC
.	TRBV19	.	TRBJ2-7	CASSIGRDATYEQYF	TGTGCCAGTAGTATAGGTCGGGACGCCACCTACGAGCAGTACTTC
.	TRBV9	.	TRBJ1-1	CASSVDGGRAFF	TGTGCCAGCAGCGTAGACGGCGGTAGAGCTTTCTTT
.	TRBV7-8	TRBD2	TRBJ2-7	CASSRRSGGAFYEQYF	TGTGCCAGCAGCCGACGGAGCGGGGGGGCCTTCTACGAGCAGTACTTC
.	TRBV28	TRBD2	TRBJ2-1	CASSIQRGAYNEQFF	TGTGCCAGCAGCATCCAGCGGGGGGCTTACAATGAGCAGTTCTTC
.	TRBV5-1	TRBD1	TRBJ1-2	CASSPPGDRLYGYTF	TGCGCCAGCAGTCCTCCCGGGGACAGGCTTTATGGCTACACCTTC
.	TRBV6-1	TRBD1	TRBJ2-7	CASSEDRGKFYEQYF	TGTGCCAGCAGTGAAGACAGGGGTAAATTCTACGAGCAGTACTTC
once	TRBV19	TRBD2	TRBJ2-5	CASSIARRRGGPQETQYF	TGTGCCAGTAGCATCGCGCGGCGGCGCGGGGGGCCTCAAGAGACCCAGTACTTC
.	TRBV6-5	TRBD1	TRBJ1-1	CASSPGTGITEAFF	TGTGCCAGCAGTCCCGGGACAGGGATAACTGAAGCTTTCTTT
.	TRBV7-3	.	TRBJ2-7	CASSFDRLRKQYF	TGTGCCAGCAGCTTCGACAGGCTGAGGAAGCAGTACTTC
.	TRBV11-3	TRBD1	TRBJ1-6	CASSRGHRTGENSPLHF	TGTGCCAGCAGCCGGGGCCACCGGACAGGGGAAAATTCACCCCTCCACTTT
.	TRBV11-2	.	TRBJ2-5	CASRKGTQQETQYF	TGTGCCAGCCGGAAAGGCACACAACAAGAGACCCAGTACTTC
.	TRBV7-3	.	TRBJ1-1	CASSLNPGANTEAFF	TGTGCCAGCAGCTTAAACCCAGGGGCGAACACTGAAGCTTTCTTT
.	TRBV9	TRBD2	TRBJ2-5	CASSVSGGEETQYF	TGTGCCAGCAGCGTTTCCGGGGGGGAAGAGACCCAGTACTTC
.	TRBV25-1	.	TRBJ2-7	CASSDTTKGDHEQYF	TGTGCCAGCAGCGACACAACAAAAGGGGACCACGAGCAGTACTTC
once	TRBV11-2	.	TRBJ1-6	CASSFWDSPLHF	TGTGCCAGCAGCTTTTGGGATTCACCCCTCCACTTT
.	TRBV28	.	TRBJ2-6	CASSSGAGANVLTF	TGTGCCAGCAGTTCAGGGGCCGGGGCCAACGTCCTGACTTTC
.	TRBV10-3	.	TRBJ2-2	CAISESTVAEGTGELFF	TGTGCCATCAGTGAGTCAACTGTCGCAGAGGGCACCGGGGAGCTGTTTTTT
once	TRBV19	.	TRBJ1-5	CASSTLQGGNQPQHF	TGTGCCAGTAGTACTTTACAGGGAGGCAATCAGCCCCAGCATTTT
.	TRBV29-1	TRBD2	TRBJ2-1	CSVASGGYNEQFF	TGCAGCGTTGCGAGCGGGGGGTACAATGAGCAGTTCTTC
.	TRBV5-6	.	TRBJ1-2	CASSFRDADYGYTF	TGTGCCAGCAGCTTCAGGGATGCCGACTATGGCTACACCTTC
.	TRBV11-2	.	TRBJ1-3	CASSLSSGNTIYF	TGTGCCAGCAGCCTAAGCTCTGGAAACACCATATATTTT
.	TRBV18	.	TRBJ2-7	CASSPPEPAYEQYF	TGTGCCAGCTCACCTCCTGAGCCCGCCTACGAGCAGTACTTC
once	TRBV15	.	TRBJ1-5	CATSREGGRSNQPQHF	TGTGCCACCAGCAGAGAGGGGGGGCGCAGCAATCAGCCCCAGCATTTT
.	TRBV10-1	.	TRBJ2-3	CASSEVTGAGKDTQYF	TGCGCCAGCAGTGAAGTGACAGGAGCAGGCAAAGATACGCAGTATTTT
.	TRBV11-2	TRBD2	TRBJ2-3	CASSPPRGGVRDTQYF	TGTGCCAGCAGCCCCCCCCGGGGGGGAGTCAGAGATACGCAGTATTTT
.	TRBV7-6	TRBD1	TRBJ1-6	CASSLATRDRGSSHNSPLHF	TGTGCCAGCAGCTTAGCCACCCGGGACAGGGGGTCTTCCCATAATTCACCCCTCCACTTT